This TCR beta chain was identified in a study of CD4 T cells in relation to SARS-CoV-2 and coronaviruses. Unexposed donor CD4+ T cells date from 2011-2018, before the COVID-19 pandemic. Isolation of CD4+ T cells took place after roughly nine days in culture. This table comes from immunoSEQ multiplex PCR, and its TCRdb copy is limited to in-frame clones, with some not included. The repertoire holds 20,000 to 25,000 clones, with over 60% as singletons. Remarks on this clone: Its target is not known.

CDR3 length: 17 residues. Germline V lookup: CDR1 SEHNR, CDR2 FQNEAQ (reference sequence). The V gene end was trimmed by 0 bases and the J gene end by 5 bases; junction bases not matched to a gene: 11. This TCR came from a human donor in good health. The V and J genes are TRBV7-9 and TRBJ1-1, with 8 bases fitting TRBD1. The material sequenced was CD4+ T cells from PBMCs, cultured in vitro. CDR3 in DNA: TGTGCCAGCAGCTTAGCGGCGGTACAGGGGGTCGTAACTGAAGCTTTCTTT. Translating it yields CASSLAAVQGVVTEAFF.